This entry is about one T cell receptor beta chain. This sample was taken from a study of Tregs in tolerant kidney transplant recipients. Measured with immunoSEQ multiplex PCR; TCRdb has only the in-frame clones, and not every one. The sample lists about 240,000 clones; roughly 84% were seen once. The CDR3 is made up of 15 amino acids. The ends lost 4 bases at V and 0 bases at J; junction bases unmatched: 5. Germline V gene data show CDR1 as SGHNT and CDR2 as YYREEE (reference sequence). What was sequenced was CD4+ T cells from blood. The clonotype originates from a human donor in good health. This chain links TRBV5-4 with TRBJ2-3; 7 positions match TRBD2. This CDR3 is CASSESSGSTDTQYF. In DNA form, the CDR3 reads TGTGCCAGCAGCGAATCTAGCGGCAGCACAGATACGCAGTATTTT.